This T cell receptor (beta chain) was sequenced during a study of blood T cell repertoires in COVID-19. Sequencing used immunoSEQ multiplex PCR; TCRdb keeps in-frame clones, though not all of them. The repertoire holds 490,000 or so clones, with about 88% as singletons. CDR3 size: 15 residues. Germline CDR1 ENHRY, CDR2 SYGVKD. V was clipped by 2 bases and J by 7 bases; unmatched bases: 10. This receptor was taken from an older woman who had recovered from COVID-19. The gene calls are TRBV10-3 and TRBJ2-7, with 8 bases matching TRBD1. The sample comprised PBMCs or T cells enriched from blood (not recorded which). This CDR3 reads CAISEALTGGGEQYV. In DNA form, the CDR3 reads TGTGCCATCAGTGAGGCCCTAACAGGGGGTGGAGAGCAGTACGTC.